This TCR beta chain was documented in a study of blood T cells in healthy people across ages. For this clonotype: Antigen specificity is unknown.

Combining a sample-barcoded 5' primer with a J-beta primer mix, a second PCR ran for 7 to 11 cycles. MiXCR, applied by TCRdb to the 5' RACE reads, yields one record per CDR3 protein. The table records approximately 790,000 distinct CDR3 sequences, 62% of them present only once. This CDR3 is 13 amino acids long. CDR1 and CDR2 from the germline V gene are SGHKS and YYEKEE (reference sequence). V lost 1 base and J 13 bases, leaving 15 bases between the germline ends. Peripheral blood from each donor was collected in a volume of 9.5 to 10 milliliters. The amount of total RNA extracted per sample was at least 5.5 micrograms. Study conclusions and caveats: Per million T cells, the diversity of TCR beta decreased roughly linearly as age advanced.

The TCR sequence derives from a man aged 25 to 45 in good health. J is TRBJ2-4 and V is TRBV5-5, with D maybe TRBD2 (6 bases). The sample consisted of blood. The CDR3 protein is CASSLSQDYGQYF. In DNA form, the CDR3 reads TGTGCCAGCAGCTTGAGCCAGGACTACGGACAGTACTTC.